A selection of T cell receptor beta chains follows, all from one sample in a study of T cell responses to AZD1222 COVID-19 vaccine. Some clones are missing from TCRdb's copy, which holds only in-frame ones; the method was immunoSEQ multiplex PCR. The sample lists around 160,000 clones, more than 75% occurring once. Sequenced material: peripheral blood, taken on day 0 of MenACWY control vaccination. These receptors were collected from an adult in good health. Both conserved end residues are part of each CDR3. A D gene is named only where the DNA matches it firmly. Rows give clone size only sometimes, using once, few, many, or a class for an expanded clone.

V	J	D	length	size	DNA	CDR3
TRBV10-3	TRBJ1-6	.	13	few	TGTGCCATCAGTGAGAGGGGGAATTCACCCCTCCACTTT	CAISERGNSPLHF
TRBV6-5	TRBJ1-1	.	14	.	TGTGCCACCAAAAGGGACGCGCCGAACACTGAAGCTTTCTTT	CATKRDAPNTEAFF
TRBV3-1/TRBV3-2	TRBJ1-2	TRBD1	12	.	TGTGCCAGCAGCCCTGACAGGGGTGGCTACACCTTC	CASSPDRGGYTF
TRBV18	TRBJ2-2	.	13	.	TGTGCCAGCTCACTTAGCGAGACCGGGGAGCTGTTTTTT	CASSLSETGELFF
TRBV4-1	TRBJ1-5	.	14	.	TGCGCCAGCAGCCAGGAGGCGGTCGGGCAGCCCCAGCATTTT	CASSQEAVGQPQHF
TRBV12-3/TRBV12-4	TRBJ1-4	TRBD1	13	.	TGTGCCACTACGACAGGGACTAATGAAAAACTGTTTTTT	CATTTGTNEKLFF
TRBV10-2	TRBJ2-3	.	14	.	TGCGCCAGCAGTGAGAGGGGGGGCACAGATACGCAGTATTTT	CASSERGGTDTQYF
TRBV6-5	TRBJ1-5	.	13	.	TGTGCCAGCAGTTCGGGGCCTCGACAAGTCCAGCATTTT	CASSSGPRQVQHF
TRBV6-5	TRBJ2-3	TRBD2	15	few	TGTGCCAGCAAGGGGACTAGCGGGCCCACAGATACGCAGTATTTT	CASKGTSGPTDTQYF
TRBV7-9	TRBJ2-7	.	12	.	TGTGCCAGCAGCCGTTCCAGCTACGAGCAGTACTTC	CASSRSSYEQYF
TRBV10-2	TRBJ2-7	.	15	.	TGCGCCAGCAGACCCGGGACGGGTGGATCCTACGAGCAGTACTTC	CASRPGTGGSYEQYF
TRBV29-1	TRBJ2-2	.	12	once	TGCAGCGTTGAAGGCCCGACCGGGGAGCTGTTTTTT	CSVEGPTGELFF
TRBV12-3/TRBV12-4	TRBJ1-1	.	13	.	TGTGCCAGCAGTTTAACCGAGGGCACTGAAGCTTTCTTT	CASSLTEGTEAFF
TRBV6-1	TRBJ2-1	TRBD2	18	once	TGTGCCAGCAGTGGCTACCAAGCGGGGGGTCCGACGTACAATGAGCAGTTCTTC	CASSGYQAGGPTYNEQFF
TRBV10-1	TRBJ1-1	.	15	once	TGCGCCAGCAGTCCGCGGAAGGGAATCCCCACTGAAGCTTTCTTT	CASSPRKGIPTEAFF
TRBV3-1/TRBV3-2	TRBJ1-6	.	14	.	TGTGCCAGCAGCCAAGGACAGCATAATTCACCCCTCCACTTT	CASSQGQHNSPLHF
TRBV7-9	TRBJ2-7	.	12	few	TGTGCCAGCAGCTTACAGTCGACAGACTACCACTTC	CASSLQSTDYHF
TRBV9	TRBJ1-5	.	13	.	TGTGCCAGCAGCACTTCCCCCGGACAGCCCCAGCATTTT	CASSTSPGQPQHF
TRBV3-1/TRBV3-2	TRBJ1-1	TRBD1	16	.	TGTGCCAGCAGCTACCTAACAGGGGGCGTAGACACTGAAGCTTTCTTT	CASSYLTGGVDTEAFF
TRBV7-2	TRBJ2-4	.	17	.	TGTGCCAGCAGCTTAGTAGGTCAGCTATTAGCCAAAAACATTCAGTACTTC	CASSLVGQLLAKNIQYF
TRBV4-1	TRBJ1-2	.	15	.	TGCGCCAGCAGCCAAGCGATGGGGGTAAGCTATGGCTACACCTTC	CASSQAMGVSYGYTF
TRBV7-7	TRBJ1-6	TRBD1	16	few	TGTGCCAGCAGCCCCTGGGAGGGGGACAGGGTTAGACCCCTCCACTTT	CASSPWEGDRVRPLHF
TRBV3-1/TRBV3-2	TRBJ2-1	.	15	.	TGTGCCAGCAGCCAAGACCGCCGGGGGTACAATGAGCAGTTCTTC	CASSQDRRGYNEQFF
TRBV6-5	TRBJ1-2	TRBD1	14	once	TGTGCCAGCAGTCTGGGACAGGGGACCTATGGCTACACCTTC	CASSLGQGTYGYTF
TRBV3-1/TRBV3-2	TRBJ1-2	.	15	.	TGTGCCAGCAGCCAAGACCGGCGGTGGGCCTATGGCTACACCTTC	CASSQDRRWAYGYTF
TRBV12-5	TRBJ2-4	TRBD2	19	.	TGTGCTAGTGGTTTGGTACAGCAGCGGGGGGTCCCACCCAGAAACATTCAGTACTTC	CASGLVQQRGVPPRNIQYF
TRBV6-1	TRBJ2-1	.	16	.	TGTGCCAGCAGTGAACTTCGGGCAACTTCCTACAATGAGCAGTTCTTC	CASSELRATSYNEQFF
TRBV6-5	TRBJ1-1	.	13	.	TGTGCCAGCAGTAGACAGCCCTACACTGAAGCTTTCTTT	CASSRQPYTEAFF
TRBV6-6	TRBJ1-1	.	14	.	TGTGCCAGCAGCCCCGACAGGCGGAACACTGAAGCTTTCTTT	CASSPDRRNTEAFF
TRBV5-1	TRBJ2-5	.	14	.	TGCGCCAGCAGCGCACAGGGTCGGCAAGAGACCCAGTACTTC	CASSAQGRQETQYF
TRBV5-1	TRBJ1-1	.	14	.	TGCGCCAGCAGGACCGGACAGCCTTTGTCTGAAGCTTTCTTT	CASRTGQPLSEAFF
TRBV2	TRBJ1-5	.	17	.	TGTGCCAGCAGCTTAAGTAGGGGCGGACTTAGCAATCAGCCCCAGCATTTT	CASSLSRGGLSNQPQHF
TRBV12-3/TRBV12-4	TRBJ1-6	.	11	.	TGTGCCAGCAGTTCCAATTCACCCCTCCACTTT	CASSSNSPLHF
TRBV12-3/TRBV12-4	TRBJ1-2	.	13	few	TGTGCCAGCACCCTTGCAGGGGCAGAGGGCTACACCTTC	CASTLAGAEGYTF
TRBV6-5	TRBJ1-4	.	13	.	TGTGCCAGCACGAACCTCCGGGGGGAAAAACTGTTTTTT	CASTNLRGEKLFF
TRBV2	TRBJ2-1	TRBD1	13	.	TGTGCCAGCATGCCAGGGGGTTTTCATGAGCAGTTCTTC	CASMPGGFHEQFF
TRBV5-1	TRBJ2-6	TRBD1	15	.	TGCGCCAGCAGCTATGGGACAGCAGGGGCCAACGTCCTGACTTTC	CASSYGTAGANVLTF
TRBV15	TRBJ1-1	.	16	few	TGTGCCACCAGCAGAGATACGGGGAGGGTGAACACTGAAGCTTTCTTT	CATSRDTGRVNTEAFF
TRBV18	TRBJ2-5	.	13	.	TGTGCCAGCTCTCCTGGACGGGATAGGGCCCAGTACTTC	CASSPGRDRAQYF
TRBV5-6	TRBJ2-5	.	15	.	TGTGCCAGCAGCTTGGTCGGGCCCGTAGTAGAGACCCAGTACTTC	CASSLVGPVVETQYF
TRBV6-5	TRBJ2-1	TRBD1	15	.	TGTGCCAGCAGCGGTGGGACAGAGCTAGACAATGAGCAGTTCTTC	CASSGGTELDNEQFF